What follows describes a single T cell receptor beta chain. No antigen is known for it. Sequencing used immunoSEQ multiplex PCR; TCRdb keeps in-frame clones, though not all of them. The top ten clones hold 3.6% of a sample with more than 45,000 clones, 60% to 80% of them seen once. This specimen comes from a study of PD-L1 blockade in urothelial cancer. General study points: Lower pretreatment blood TCR clonality, under the median, predicted better survival, researchers reported.

This TCR derives from a man between 65 and 85 years old with urothelial cancer. The source material was PBMCs, sampled around atezolizumab (anti-PD-L1) treatment.

DNA of the CDR3: TGTGCCAGCAGTTACGGACAGAATTACGAGCAGTACTTC. This gives the protein CASSYGQNYEQYF. The rearrangement uses TRBV6-5 and TRBJ2-7; D is possibly TRBD1 (6 bases). This CDR3 comprises 13 residues. Germline V gives CDR1 MNHEY, CDR2 SVGAGI. Deletions cut 2 bases from V and 4 bases from J, with 9 bases between.